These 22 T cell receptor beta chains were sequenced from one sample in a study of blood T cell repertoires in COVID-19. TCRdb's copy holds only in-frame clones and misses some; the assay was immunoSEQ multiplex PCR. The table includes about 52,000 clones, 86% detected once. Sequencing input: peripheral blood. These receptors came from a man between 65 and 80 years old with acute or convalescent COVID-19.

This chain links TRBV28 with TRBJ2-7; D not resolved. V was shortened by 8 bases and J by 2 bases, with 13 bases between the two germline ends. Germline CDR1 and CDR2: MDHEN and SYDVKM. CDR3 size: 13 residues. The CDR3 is CASGPLGPYEQYV. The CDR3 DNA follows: TGTGCCAGCGGCCCCTTGGGCCCCTACGAGCAGTACGTC.

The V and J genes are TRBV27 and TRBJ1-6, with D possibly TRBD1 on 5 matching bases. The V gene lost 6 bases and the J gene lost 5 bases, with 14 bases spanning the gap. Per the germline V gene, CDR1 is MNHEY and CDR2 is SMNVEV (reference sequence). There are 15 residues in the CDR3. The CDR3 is CASSQTGGNNSPLHF. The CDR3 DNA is TGTGCCAGCAGCCAGACCGGGGGAAATAATTCACCCCTCCACTTT.

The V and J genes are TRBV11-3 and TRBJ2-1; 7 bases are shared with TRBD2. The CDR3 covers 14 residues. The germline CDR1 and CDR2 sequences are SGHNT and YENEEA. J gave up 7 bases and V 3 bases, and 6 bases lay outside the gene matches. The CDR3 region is CASSFTGGGNEQFF. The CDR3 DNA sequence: TGTGCCAGCAGCTTTACGGGAGGTGGTAATGAGCAGTTCTTC. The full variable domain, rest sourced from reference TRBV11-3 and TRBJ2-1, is EAGVVQSPRYKIIEKKQPVAFWCNPISGHNTLYWYLQNLGQGPELLIRYENEEAVDDSQLPKDRFSAERLKGVDSTLKIQPAELGDSAVYLCASSFTGGGNEQFFGPGTRLTVL.

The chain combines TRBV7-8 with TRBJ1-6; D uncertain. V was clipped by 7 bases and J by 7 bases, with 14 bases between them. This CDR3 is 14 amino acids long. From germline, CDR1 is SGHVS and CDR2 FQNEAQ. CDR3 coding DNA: TGTGCCAGCAACCTCCTGGGGAGCAATTCACCCCTCCACTTT. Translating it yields CASNLLGSNSPLHF.

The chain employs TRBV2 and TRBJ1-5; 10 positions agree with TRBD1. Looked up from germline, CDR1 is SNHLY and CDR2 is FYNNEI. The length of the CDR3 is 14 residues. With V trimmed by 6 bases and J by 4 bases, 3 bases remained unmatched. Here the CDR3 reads CASSRDRGNQPQHF. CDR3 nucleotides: TGTGCCAGCAGCCGGGACAGGGGAAATCAGCCCCAGCATTTT.

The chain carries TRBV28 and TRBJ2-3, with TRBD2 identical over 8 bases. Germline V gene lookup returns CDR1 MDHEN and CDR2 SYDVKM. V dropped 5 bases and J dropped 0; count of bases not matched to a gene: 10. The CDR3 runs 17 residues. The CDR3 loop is CASSAFLLAGSTDTQYF. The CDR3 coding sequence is TGTGCCAGCAGTGCCTTTCTGCTAGCGGGCAGCACAGATACGCAGTATTTT.

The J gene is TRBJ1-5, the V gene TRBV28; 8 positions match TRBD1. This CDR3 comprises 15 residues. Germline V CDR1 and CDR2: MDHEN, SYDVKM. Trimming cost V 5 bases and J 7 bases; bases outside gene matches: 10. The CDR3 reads CASSARRTGNQPQHF. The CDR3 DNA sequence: TGTGCCAGCAGTGCCCGAAGGACAGGGAACCAGCCCCAGCATTTT.

In nucleotides, the CDR3 is TGTGCCAGCAGCTTAACTGGACTAGCGGGAAACAATGAGCAGTTCTTC. Translating it yields CASSLTGLAGNNEQFF. The chain recombines TRBV7-9 with TRBJ2-1; 12 bases are shared with TRBD2. This CDR3 spans 16 amino acids. Trimming took 2 bases from V and 5 from J; bases not matched to a gene: 4. Germline CDR1 and CDR2: SEHNR and FQNEAQ (reference sequence).

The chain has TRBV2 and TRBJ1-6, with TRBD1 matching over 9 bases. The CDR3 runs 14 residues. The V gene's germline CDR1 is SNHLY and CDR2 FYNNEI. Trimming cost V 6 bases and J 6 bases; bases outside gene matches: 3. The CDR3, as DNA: TGTGCCAGCAGGGACAGGGGATTTAATTCACCCCTCCACTTT. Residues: CASRDRGFNSPLHF.

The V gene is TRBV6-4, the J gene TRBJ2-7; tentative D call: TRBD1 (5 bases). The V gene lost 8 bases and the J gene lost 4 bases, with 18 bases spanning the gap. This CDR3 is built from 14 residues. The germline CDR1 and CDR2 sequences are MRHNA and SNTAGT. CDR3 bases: TGTGCCAGCCGTTCTAGGACATCTAATTACGAGCAGTACGTC. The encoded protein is CASRSRTSNYEQYV.

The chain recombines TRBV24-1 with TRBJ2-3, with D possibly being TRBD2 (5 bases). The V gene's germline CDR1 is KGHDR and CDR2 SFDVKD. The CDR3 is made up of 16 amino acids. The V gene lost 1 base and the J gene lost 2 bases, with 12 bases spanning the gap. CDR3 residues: CATSDLGQDFTDTQYF. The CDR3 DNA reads TGTGCCACCAGTGATTTAGGCCAGGACTTCACAGATACGCAGTATTTT.

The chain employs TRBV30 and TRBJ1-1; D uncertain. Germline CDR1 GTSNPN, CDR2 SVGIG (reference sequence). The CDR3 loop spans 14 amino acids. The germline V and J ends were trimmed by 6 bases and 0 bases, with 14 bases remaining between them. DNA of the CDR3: TGTGCCTGTGCAGCGGGCAGCATGAACACTGAAGCTTTCTTT. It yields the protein CACAAGSMNTEAFF.

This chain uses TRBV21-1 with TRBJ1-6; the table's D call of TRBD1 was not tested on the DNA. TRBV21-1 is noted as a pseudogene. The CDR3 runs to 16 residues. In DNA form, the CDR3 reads TGTGCCAGCAGCGCAAATTGTCAGGGGCTAGATTCACCCCTCCACTTT. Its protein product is CASSANCQGLDSPLHF.

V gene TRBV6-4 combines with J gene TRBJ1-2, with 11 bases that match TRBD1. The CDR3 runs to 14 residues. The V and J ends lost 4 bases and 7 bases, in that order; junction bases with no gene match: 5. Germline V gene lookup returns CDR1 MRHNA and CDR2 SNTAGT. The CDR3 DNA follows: TGTGCCAGCAGTGCTGGGACAGGGGGTAGTGGCTACACCTTC. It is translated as CASSAGTGGSGYTF.

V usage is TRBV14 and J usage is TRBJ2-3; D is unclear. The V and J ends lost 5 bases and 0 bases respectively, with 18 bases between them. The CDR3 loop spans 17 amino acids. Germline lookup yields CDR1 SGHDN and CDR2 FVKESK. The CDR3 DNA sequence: TGTGCCAGCAGCTCTCACTTTCCGACACTTAGCACAGATACGCAGTATTTT. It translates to CASSSHFPTLSTDTQYF. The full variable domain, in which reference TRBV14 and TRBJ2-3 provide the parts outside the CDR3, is EAGVTQFPSHSVIEKGQTVTLRCDPISGHDNLYWYRRVMGKEIKFLLHFVKESKQDESGMPNNRFLAERTGGTYSTLKVQPAELEDSGVYFCASSSHFPTLSTDTQYFGPGTRLTVL.

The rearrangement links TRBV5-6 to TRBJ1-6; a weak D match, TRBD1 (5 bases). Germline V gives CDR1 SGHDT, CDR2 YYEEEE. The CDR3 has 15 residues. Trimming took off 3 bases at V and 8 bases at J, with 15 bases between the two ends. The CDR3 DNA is TGTGCCAGCAGCTACGCGGGACGGAGGGATTCACCCCTCCACTTT. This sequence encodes CASSYAGRRDSPLHF.

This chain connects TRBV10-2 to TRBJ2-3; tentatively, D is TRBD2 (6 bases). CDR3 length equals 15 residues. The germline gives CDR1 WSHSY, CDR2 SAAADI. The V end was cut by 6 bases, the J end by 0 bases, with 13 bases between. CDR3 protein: CASSTSTSSTDTQYF. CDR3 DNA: TGCGCCAGCAGCACTAGCACCTCTAGCACAGATACGCAGTATTTT.

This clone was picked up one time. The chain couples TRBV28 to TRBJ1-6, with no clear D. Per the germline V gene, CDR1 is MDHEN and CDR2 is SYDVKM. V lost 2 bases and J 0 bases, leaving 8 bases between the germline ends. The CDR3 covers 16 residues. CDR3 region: CASSLGGSSYNSPLHF. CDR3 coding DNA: TGTGCCAGCAGTTTAGGTGGGAGCTCCTATAATTCACCCCTCCACTTT.

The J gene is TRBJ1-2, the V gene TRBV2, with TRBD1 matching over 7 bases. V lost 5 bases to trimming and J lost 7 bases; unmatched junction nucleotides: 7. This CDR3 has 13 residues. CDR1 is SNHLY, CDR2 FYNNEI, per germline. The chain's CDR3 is CASSPAGTAGYTF. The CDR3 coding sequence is TGTGCCAGCAGTCCTGCCGGGACAGCTGGCTACACCTTC.

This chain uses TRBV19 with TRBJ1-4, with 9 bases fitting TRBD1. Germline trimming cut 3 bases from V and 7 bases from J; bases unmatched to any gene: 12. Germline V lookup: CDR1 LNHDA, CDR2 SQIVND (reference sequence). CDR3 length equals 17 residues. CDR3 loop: CASSIPYGTGRSEKLFF. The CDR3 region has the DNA TGTGCCAGTAGTATCCCCTACGGGACAGGGCGTTCTGAAAAACTGTTTTTT.

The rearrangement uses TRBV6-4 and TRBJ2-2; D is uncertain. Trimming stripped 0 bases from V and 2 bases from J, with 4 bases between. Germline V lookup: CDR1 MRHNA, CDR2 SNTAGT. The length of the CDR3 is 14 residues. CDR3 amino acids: CASSDSTNTGELFF. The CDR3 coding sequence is TGTGCCAGCAGTGACTCCACAAACACCGGGGAGCTGTTTTTT.

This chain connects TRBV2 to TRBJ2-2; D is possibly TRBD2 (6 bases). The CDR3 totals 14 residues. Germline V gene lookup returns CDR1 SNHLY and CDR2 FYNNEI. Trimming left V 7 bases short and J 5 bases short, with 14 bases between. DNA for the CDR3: TGTGCCAGCACCGGGGGACGTAGAACCGGGGAGCTGTTTTTT. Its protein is CASTGGRRTGELFF.